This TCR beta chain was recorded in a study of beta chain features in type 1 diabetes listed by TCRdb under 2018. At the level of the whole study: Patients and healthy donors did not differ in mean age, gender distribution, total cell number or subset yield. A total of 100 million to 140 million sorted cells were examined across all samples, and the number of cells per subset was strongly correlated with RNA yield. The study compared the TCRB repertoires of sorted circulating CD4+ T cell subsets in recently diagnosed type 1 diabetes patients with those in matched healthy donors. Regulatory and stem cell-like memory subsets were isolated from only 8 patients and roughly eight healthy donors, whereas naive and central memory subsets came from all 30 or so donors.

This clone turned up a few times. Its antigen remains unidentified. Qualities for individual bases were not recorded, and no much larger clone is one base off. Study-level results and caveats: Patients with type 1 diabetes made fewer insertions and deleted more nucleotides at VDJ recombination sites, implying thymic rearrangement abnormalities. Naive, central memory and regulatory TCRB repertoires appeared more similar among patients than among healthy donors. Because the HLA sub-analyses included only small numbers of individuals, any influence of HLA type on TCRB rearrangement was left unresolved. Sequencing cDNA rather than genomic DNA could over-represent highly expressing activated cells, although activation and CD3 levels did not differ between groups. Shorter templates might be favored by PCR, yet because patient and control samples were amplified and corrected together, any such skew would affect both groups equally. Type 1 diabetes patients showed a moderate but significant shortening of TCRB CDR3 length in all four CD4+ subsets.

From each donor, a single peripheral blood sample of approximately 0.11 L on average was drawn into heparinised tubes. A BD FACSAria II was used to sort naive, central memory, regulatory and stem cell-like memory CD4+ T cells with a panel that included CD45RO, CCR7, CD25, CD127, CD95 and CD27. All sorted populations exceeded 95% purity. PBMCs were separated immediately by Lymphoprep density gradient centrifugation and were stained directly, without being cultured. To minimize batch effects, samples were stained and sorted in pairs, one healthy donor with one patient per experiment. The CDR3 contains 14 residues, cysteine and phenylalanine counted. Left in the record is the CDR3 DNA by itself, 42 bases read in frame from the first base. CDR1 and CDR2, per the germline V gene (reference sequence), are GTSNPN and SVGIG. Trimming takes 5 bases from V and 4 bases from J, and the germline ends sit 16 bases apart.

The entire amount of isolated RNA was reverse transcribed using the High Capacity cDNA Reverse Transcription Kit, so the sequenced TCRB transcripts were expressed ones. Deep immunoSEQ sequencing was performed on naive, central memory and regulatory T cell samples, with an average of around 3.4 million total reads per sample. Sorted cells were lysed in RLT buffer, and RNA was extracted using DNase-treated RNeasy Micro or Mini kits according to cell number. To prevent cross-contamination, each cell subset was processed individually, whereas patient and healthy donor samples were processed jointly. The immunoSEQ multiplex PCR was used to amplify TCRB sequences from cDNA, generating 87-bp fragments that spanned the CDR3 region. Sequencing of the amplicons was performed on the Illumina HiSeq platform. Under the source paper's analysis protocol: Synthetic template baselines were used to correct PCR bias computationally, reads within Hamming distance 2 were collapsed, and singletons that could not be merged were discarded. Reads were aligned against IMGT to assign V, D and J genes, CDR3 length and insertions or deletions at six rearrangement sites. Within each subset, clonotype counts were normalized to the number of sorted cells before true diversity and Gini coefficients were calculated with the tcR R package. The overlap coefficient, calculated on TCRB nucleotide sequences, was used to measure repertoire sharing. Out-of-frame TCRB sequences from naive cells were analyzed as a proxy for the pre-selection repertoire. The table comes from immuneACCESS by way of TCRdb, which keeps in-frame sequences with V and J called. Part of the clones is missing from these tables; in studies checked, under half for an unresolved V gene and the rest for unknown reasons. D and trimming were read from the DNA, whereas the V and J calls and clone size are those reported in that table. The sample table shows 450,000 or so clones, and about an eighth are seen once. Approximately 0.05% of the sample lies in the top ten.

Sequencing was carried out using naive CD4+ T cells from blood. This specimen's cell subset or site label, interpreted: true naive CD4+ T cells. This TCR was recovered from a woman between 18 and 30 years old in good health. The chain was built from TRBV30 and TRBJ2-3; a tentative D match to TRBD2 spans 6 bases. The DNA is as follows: TGTGCCTGGGGACTTGGGGGGTCCGCAGATACGCAGTATTTT. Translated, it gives CAWGLGGSADTQYF.